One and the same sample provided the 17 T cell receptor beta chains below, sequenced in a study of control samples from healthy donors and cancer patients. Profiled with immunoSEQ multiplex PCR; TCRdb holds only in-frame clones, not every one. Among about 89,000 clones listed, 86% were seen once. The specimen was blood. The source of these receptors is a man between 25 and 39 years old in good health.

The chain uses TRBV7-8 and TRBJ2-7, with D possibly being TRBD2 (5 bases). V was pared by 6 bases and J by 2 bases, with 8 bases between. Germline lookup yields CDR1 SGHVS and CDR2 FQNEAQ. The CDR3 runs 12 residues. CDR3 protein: CASSRTPYEQYV. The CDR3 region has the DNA TGTGCCAGCAGTCGGACTCCCTACGAGCAGTACGTC.

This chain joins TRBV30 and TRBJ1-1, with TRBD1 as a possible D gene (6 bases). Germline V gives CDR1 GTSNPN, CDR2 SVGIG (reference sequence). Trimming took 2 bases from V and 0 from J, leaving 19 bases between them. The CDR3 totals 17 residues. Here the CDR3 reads CAWSPDVGAWMNTEAFF. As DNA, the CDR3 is TGTGCCTGGAGTCCGGACGTGGGGGCGTGGATGAACACTGAAGCTTTCTTT.

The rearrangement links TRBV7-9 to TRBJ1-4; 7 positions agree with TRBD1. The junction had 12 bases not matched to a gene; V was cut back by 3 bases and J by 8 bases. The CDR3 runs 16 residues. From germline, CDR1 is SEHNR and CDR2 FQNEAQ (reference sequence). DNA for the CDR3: TGTGCCAGCAGCTTTGGCGCTCAGGGGGGAGGAGAAAAACTGTTTTTT. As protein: CASSFGAQGGGEKLFF.

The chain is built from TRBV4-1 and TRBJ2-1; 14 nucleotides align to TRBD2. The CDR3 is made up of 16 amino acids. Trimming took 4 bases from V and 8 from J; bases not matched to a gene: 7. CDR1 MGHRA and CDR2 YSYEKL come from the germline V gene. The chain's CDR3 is CASSPGLAGGGDEQFF. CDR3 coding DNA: TGCGCCAGCAGCCCCGGACTAGCGGGGGGTGGAGATGAGCAGTTCTTC.

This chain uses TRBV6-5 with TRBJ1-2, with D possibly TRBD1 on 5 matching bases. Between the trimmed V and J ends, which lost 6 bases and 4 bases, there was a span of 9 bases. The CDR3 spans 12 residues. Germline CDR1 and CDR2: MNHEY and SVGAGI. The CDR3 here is CASRGDSYGYTF. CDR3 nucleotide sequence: TGTGCCAGCAGGGGCGACAGCTATGGCTACACCTTC.

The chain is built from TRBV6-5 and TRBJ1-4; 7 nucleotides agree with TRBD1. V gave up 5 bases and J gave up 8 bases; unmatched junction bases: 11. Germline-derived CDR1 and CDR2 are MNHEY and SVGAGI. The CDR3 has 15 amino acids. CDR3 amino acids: CASSPLEGAGEKLFF. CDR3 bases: TGTGCCAGCAGTCCCCTTGAGGGGGCCGGGGAAAAACTGTTTTTT.

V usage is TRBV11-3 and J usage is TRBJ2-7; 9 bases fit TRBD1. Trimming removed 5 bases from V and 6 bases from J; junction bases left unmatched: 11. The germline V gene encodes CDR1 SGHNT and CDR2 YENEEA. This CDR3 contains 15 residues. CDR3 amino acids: CASSDGQGRAGEQYF. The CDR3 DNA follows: TGTGCCAGCAGCGATGGACAGGGGAGAGCGGGCGAGCAGTACTTC.

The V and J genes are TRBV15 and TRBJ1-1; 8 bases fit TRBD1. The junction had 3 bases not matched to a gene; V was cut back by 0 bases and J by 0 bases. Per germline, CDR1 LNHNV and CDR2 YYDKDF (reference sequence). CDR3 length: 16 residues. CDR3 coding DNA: TGTGCCACCAGCAGAGAACAGGGGGGGATGAACACTGAAGCTTTCTTT. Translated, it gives CATSREQGGMNTEAFF.

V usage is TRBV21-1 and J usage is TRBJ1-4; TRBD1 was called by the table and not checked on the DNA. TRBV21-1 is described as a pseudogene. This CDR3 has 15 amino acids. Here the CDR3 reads CASSKECPVIEKLFF. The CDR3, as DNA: TGTGCCAGCAGCAAAGAGTGTCCAGTTATAGAAAAACTGTTTTTT.

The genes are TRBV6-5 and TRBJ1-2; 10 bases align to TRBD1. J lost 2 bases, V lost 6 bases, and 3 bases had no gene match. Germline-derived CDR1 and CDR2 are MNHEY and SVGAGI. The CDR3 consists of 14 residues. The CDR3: CASRTGGLNYGYTF. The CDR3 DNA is TGTGCCAGCAGGACAGGGGGCCTAAACTATGGCTACACCTTC.

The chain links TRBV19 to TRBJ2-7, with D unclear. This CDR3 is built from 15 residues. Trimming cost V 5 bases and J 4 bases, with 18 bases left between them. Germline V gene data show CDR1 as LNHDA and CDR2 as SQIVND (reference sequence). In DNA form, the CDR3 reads TGTGCCAGTAGTCAGGTTGCGGCTACAATTTACGAGCAGTACTTC. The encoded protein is CASSQVAATIYEQYF.

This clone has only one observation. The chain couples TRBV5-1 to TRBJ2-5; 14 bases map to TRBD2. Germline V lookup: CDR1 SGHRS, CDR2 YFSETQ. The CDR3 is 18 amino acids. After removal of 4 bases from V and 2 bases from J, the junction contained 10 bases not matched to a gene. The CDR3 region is CASSPGLAGGLAQETQYF. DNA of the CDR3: TGCGCCAGCAGCCCCGGACTAGCGGGGGGCCTAGCACAAGAGACCCAGTACTTC.

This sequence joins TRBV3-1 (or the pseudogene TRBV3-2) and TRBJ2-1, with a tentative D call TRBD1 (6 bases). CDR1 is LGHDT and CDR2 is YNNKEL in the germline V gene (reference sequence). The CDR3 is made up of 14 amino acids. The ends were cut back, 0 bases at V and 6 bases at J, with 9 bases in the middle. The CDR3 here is CASSQEGRGNEQFF. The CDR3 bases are TGTGCCAGCAGCCAAGAGGGCAGGGGCAATGAGCAGTTCTTC.

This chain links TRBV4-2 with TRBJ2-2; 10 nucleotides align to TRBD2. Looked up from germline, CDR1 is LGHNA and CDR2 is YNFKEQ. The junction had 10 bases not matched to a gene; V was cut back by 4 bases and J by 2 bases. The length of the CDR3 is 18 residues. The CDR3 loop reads CASSPEGLAGANTGELFF. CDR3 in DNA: TGTGCCAGCAGCCCCGAGGGGCTAGCGGGGGCCAACACCGGGGAGCTGTTTTTT.

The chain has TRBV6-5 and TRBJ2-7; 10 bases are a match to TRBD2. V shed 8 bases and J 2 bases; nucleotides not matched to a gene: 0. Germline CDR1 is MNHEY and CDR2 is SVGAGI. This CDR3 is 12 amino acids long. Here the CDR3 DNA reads TGTGCCAGCGGGACTAGCGCCTACGAGCAGTACGTC. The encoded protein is CASGTSAYEQYV.

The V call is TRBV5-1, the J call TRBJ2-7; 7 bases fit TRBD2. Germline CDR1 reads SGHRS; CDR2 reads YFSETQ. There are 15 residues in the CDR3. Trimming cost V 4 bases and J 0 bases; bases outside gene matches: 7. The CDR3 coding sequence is TGCGCCAGCAGCGGTGGAGGGACTACCTCCTACGAGCAGTACTTC. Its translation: CASSGGGTTSYEQYF.

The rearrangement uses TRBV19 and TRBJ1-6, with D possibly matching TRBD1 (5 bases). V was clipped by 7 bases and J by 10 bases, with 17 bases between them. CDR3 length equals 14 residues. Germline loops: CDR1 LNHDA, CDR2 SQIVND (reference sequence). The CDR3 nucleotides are TGTGCCAGTACCCGTCAGGGAGGCGAATCACCCCTCCACTTT. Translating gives CASTRQGGESPLHF.